Listed below are T cell receptor beta chains from one sample, sequenced in a study of neurological immune-mediated disorders. TCRdb itself ran the 5' RACE reads through MiXCR, one entry per CDR3 protein. The table includes some 43,000 distinct CDR3 sequences, roughly 13% detected once. Sequenced material: PBMCs. The receptors were gathered from a male donor with HTLV-1-associated myelopathy (HAM/TSP). Each CDR3 is given with its conserved first and last residue.

CDR3	V
CARPRGGRGLPNYGYTF	TRBV10-1
CASSFGRGPSGANVLTF	TRBV7-2
CFISRGGQASVYTF	TRBV10-3
CASSSHWGSTEAFF	TRBV5-6
CASSNTGGDQPQHF	TRBV3-1
CSARKQGHNEKLFF	TRBV20-1
CASSHYRGQAYEQYF	TRBV11-2
CASSIIQGTGNTIYF	TRBV11-2
CASSDSGRRITDTQYF	TRBV2
CASSSGYGYTF	TRBV12-3/TRBV12-4
CASSLAETQYF	TRBV5-1
CASSLRLGQGHEQYF	TRBV7-2
CSARDQGGAPDTQYF	TRBV20-1
CASSPDREVEFF	TRBV7-8
CASGSRRDRAPDTQYF	TRBV6-5
CASSPGRAVSSYEQYF	TRBV28
CASSLIPNTEAFF	TRBV5-1
CASSDGTSGGIYNEQFF	TRBV9
CASSLVGGEQFF	TRBV5-4
CASSLGGGGLAYEQYF	TRBV11-3
CATSRDLLAGITDTQYF	TRBV15
CSARIRVASSYNYGYTF	TRBV20-1
CASSLTTDTQYF	TRBV5-1
CANSDLTSLPDTQYF	TRBV24-1
CASSLVTGPLPEAFF	TRBV7-9
CASRGANVLTF	TRBV28
CASSLSGGPYGYTF	TRBV5-1
CASSYSGGVYGYTF	TRBV6-5
CSVGSGGGGGYTF	TRBV29-1
CSARDLRRNTGDFF	TRBV20-1
CASSLKGEKLFF	TRBV12-3/TRBV12-4
CASSYLETNTEAFF	TRBV6-6
CASSRGGQGYGYTF	TRBV28
CASSRDGLEKLFF	TRBV11-2
CASRTGEKLFF	TRBV6-2/TRBV6-3
CASSQDRGQPQHF	TRBV4-3
CSASYRGPSYTF	TRBV20-1
CASSSSPGPDTQYF	TRBV7-2
CASSTSPGQGTYGYTF	TRBV5-1
CSVGGGLAGGRPYNEQFF	TRBV29-1
CSARDRVAPTEAFF	TRBV20-1
CASSAGQGYGYTF	TRBV7-9
CASSPGQITDTQYF	TRBV6-6
CASSSRTANYGYTF	TRBV5-1
CSASTGAIAVTEAFF	TRBV20-1
CASSLASQAFGNTIYF	TRBV5-1
CASSWTRGVSDTQYF	TRBV5-1
CASSYSGGGSYNEQFF	TRBV27
CASTLLGQGFHEQFF	TRBV6-2/TRBV6-3
CASSLDFSYEQYF	TRBV12-3/TRBV12-4
CASSLVGQGETQYF	TRBV5-1
CASSLPTGGGSFDTQYF	TRBV5-1